This section outlines one T cell receptor (beta chain) sequence together with its context. No antigen is known for it. The entry originates in a study of response to subunit inactivated influenza vaccine. One entry per CDR3 protein results from TCRdb running MiXCR on the RT-PCR reads. The sample consists of approximately 500,000 distinct CDR3 sequences, roughly 13% of them appearing once. General study points: Authors suggested few new T cells are recruited by each seasonal influenza vaccination.

Germline-derived CDR1 and CDR2 are SGHTA and FQGNSA. Trimming removed 5 bases from V and 4 bases from J, with 18 bases in between. This CDR3 region has 16 residues. The TCR originated in a man aged 50 to 60 who received an inactivated influenza vaccine. Here the sequenced sample was PBMCs from blood, taken about 40 days after vaccination. The chain is built from TRBV7-2 and TRBJ1-5; D unresolved. The CDR3 is CASSNYLSDWNQPQHF. The CDR3 coding sequence is TGTGCCAGCAGCAACTATCTATCAGACTGGAATCAGCCCCAGCATTTT.